The TCR beta chain under discussion was sequenced for a study of tumor and adjacent non-tumor tissue in lung cancer. Whole-study context: There were 12 adenocarcinoma, a couple of squamous cell carcinoma and 1 small cell lung cancer cases. Aged roughly 31 to 80 years, patients included nine to ten men and a few women with stage I to III disease.

This sample's RNA came from whole unsorted tissue. This non-tumor lung sample came from over 3 cm beyond the tumor edge. For this clonotype: The antigen remains unidentified. A much larger clone differs by one base, so this may be a read error.

The CDR3 runs to 12 residues. Germline values: CDR1 MDHEN, CDR2 SYDVKM. Trimming cost V 3 bases and J 13 bases, with 15 bases left between them. Whole-study findings and limits: TCR diversity was significantly greater in tumor than normal lung tissue.

A modified ARM-PCR protocol with three rounds of nested PCR amplified TCRbeta. One entry per CDR3 protein results from TCRdb running MiXCR on the multiplex PCR reads. The table has 75,000 to 90,000 distinct CDR3 sequences, roughly 77% seen once. This TCR derives from a woman between 50 and 59 years old with non-small cell lung cancer. The V call is TRBV28, the J call TRBJ1-1; D not resolved. Sample: distant non-tumor lung tissue. CDR3 sequence: CASSFHPEVVFF. In DNA, the CDR3 is TGTGCCAGCAGTTTTCATCCCGAGGTGGTTTTCTTT.